Listed below are T cell receptor beta chains from one sample, sequenced in a study of shared clonotypes between healthy human individuals. Generated by immunoSEQ multiplex PCR, the TCRdb table keeps only in-frame clones and is missing some. The table shows nearly 2 million clones, with around 96% occurring only once. The sample taken for sequencing was naive CD8+ T cells sorted from blood. These receptors all stem from a young man in good health. Each CDR3 is given with its conserved first and last residue. D genes are given only for firm matches. Clone size, where shown, is once, few, many, or a class for clones that have expanded.

>.|.|TRBJ2-7|TRBV5-1
TGCGCCAGCAGCTTGCGTGCCAGGGCGAGCTCCTACGAGCAGTACTTC
CASSLRARASSYEQYF
>.|.|TRBJ1-1|TRBV27
TGTGCCAGCCGATGGCGAGACACTGAAGCTTTCTTT
CASRWRDTEAFF
>.|.|TRBJ1-6|TRBV18
TGTGCCAGCTCACCGTCGGGGTACTATAATTCACCCCTCCACTTT
CASSPSGYYNSPLHF
>.|.|TRBJ2-3|TRBV7-9
TGTGCCAGCAGCTTAGGCCCGGACAGCACAGATACGCAGTATTTT
CASSLGPDSTDTQYF
>once|.|TRBJ2-7|TRBV5-5
TGTGCCAGCAGCTTGGCGGGACATGGCCTCTACGAGCAGTACTTC
CASSLAGHGLYEQYF
>.|.|TRBJ2-5|TRBV9
TGTGCCAGCAGCGTATCAGAGGGACGGGAGACCCAGTACTTC
CASSVSEGRETQYF
>.|TRBD2|TRBJ2-2|TRBV27
TGTGCCAGCAGTTTACTGTCTAGCGGGAGTACCGGGGAGCTGTTTTTT
CASSLLSSGSTGELFF
>.|.|TRBJ2-2|TRBV11-2
TGTGCCAGCAGCCCGTCGGGGGCCGGGGAGCTGTTTTTT
CASSPSGAGELFF
>.|.|TRBJ2-6|TRBV2
TGTGCCAGCAAGGACGTCCACTCTGGGGCCAACGTCCTGACTTTC
CASKDVHSGANVLTF
>.|.|TRBJ2-5|TRBV9
TGTGCCAGCAGCGCCCTCCTCGGCTCCTGGGGAGAGACCCAGTACTTC
CASSALLGSWGETQYF
>.|.|TRBJ2-2|TRBV27
TGTGCCAGCAGTCCCTTCCAGGGCTCCGGGGAGCTGTTTTTT
CASSPFQGSGELFF
>.|TRBD2|TRBJ2-1|TRBV5-4
TGTGCCAGCAGCTTTTCGGGGGGCTCCTACAATGAGCAGTTCTTC
CASSFSGGSYNEQFF
>.|.|TRBJ2-7|TRBV27
TGTGCCAGCAGTTCTAACCTCGAATTATACGAGCAGTACTTC
CASSSNLELYEQYF